This TCR beta chain was retrieved from a study of blood T cell repertoires in COVID-19. TCRdb's table, derived via immunoSEQ multiplex PCR, lists solely in-frame clones and lacks some. The sample records more than 150,000 clones, roughly 80% being singletons. Patients in Seattle were enrolled during active infection, then followed longitudinally. This CDR3 has 14 amino acids. Trimming took 5 bases from V and 8 from J; bases not matched to a gene: 3. Germline loops: CDR1 MDHEN, CDR2 SYDVKM. The clonotype comes from an elderly woman with COVID-19, enrolled during active disease. Material for sequencing was peripheral blood. V gene TRBV28 combines with J gene TRBJ1-6, with TRBD1 matching over 10 bases. The CDR3 DNA reads as TGTGCCAGCAGTCCGGGACAGGGGTATTCACCCCTCCACTTT. Amino acid sequence: CASSPGQGYSPLHF.